This T cell receptor (beta chain) emerged from a study of blood T cell repertoires in COVID-19. For the study at large: The United States, Italy and Spain were the sources of the acute and convalescent COVID-19 samples. The cDNA or gDNA used as material had been derived from T cells, B-cell-depleted T cells, or PBMCs.

V lost 0 bases, J lost 9 bases, and 7 bases stayed unmatched. Germline CDR1 is SEHNR and CDR2 is FQNEAQ (reference sequence). This CDR3 has 15 residues. Original methodology: Researchers report that nucleated cell counts were estimated from reference gene primer amplification. Assay: immunoSEQ multiplex PCR; the TCRdb copy retains only in-frame clones and omits some. Clone size and V and J calls were adopted from that table, with D and trimming inferred from the DNA. The sample holds under 350,000 clones, roughly 80% seen once. This clonotype was sampled from a man between 60 and 75 years old who had recovered from COVID-19. Material: peripheral blood. The chain uses TRBV7-9 and TRBJ2-1, with 8 bases lining up with TRBD2. Here the CDR3 reads CASSLAASGLSEQFF. The CDR3 DNA is TGTGCCAGCAGCTTAGCGGCTAGCGGGCTAAGTGAGCAGTTCTTC.